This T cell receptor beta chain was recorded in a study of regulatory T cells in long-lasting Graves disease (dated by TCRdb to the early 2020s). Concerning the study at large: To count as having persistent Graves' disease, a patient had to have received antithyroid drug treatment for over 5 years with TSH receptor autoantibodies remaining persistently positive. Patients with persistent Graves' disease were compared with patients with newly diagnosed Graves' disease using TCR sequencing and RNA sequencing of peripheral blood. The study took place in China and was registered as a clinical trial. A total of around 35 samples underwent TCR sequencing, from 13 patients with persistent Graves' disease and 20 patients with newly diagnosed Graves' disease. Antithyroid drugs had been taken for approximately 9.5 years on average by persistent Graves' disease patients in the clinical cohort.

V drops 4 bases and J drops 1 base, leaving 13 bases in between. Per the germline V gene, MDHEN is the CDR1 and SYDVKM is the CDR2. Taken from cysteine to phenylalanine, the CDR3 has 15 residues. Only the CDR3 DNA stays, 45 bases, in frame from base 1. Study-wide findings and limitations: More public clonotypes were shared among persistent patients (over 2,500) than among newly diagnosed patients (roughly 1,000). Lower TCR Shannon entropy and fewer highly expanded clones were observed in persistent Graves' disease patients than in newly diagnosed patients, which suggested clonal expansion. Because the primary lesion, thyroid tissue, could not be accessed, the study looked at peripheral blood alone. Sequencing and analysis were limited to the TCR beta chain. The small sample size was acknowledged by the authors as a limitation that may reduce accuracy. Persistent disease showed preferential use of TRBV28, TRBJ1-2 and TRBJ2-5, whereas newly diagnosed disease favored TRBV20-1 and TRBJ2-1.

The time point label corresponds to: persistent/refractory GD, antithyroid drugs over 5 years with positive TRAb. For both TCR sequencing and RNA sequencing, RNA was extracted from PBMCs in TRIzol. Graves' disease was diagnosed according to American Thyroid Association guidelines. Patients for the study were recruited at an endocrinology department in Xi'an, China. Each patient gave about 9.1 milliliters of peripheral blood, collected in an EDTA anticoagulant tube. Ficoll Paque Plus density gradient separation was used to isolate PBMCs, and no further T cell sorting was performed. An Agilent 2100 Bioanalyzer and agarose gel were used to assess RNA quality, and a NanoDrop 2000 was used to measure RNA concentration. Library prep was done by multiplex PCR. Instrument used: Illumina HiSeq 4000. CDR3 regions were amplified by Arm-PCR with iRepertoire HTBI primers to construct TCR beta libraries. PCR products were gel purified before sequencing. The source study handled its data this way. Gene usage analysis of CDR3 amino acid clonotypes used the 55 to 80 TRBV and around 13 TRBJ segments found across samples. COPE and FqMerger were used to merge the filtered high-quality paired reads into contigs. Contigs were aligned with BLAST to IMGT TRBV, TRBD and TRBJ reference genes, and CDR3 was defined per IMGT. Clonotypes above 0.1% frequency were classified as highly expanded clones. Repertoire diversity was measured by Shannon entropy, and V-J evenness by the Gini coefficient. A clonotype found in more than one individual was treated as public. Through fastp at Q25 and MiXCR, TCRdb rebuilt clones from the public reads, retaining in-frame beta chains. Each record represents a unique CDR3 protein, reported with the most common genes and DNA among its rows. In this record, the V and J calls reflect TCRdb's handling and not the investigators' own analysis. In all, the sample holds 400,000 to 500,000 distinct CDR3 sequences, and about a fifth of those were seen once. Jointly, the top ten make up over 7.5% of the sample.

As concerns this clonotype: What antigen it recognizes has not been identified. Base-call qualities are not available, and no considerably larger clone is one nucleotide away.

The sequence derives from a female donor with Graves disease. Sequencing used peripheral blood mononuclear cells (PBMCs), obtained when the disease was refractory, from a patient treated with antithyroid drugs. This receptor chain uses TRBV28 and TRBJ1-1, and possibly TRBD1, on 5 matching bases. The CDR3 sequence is CASSWGTMGNTEAFF. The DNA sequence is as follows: TGTGCCAGCAGTTGGGGGACTATGGGGAACACTGAAGCTTTCTTT.